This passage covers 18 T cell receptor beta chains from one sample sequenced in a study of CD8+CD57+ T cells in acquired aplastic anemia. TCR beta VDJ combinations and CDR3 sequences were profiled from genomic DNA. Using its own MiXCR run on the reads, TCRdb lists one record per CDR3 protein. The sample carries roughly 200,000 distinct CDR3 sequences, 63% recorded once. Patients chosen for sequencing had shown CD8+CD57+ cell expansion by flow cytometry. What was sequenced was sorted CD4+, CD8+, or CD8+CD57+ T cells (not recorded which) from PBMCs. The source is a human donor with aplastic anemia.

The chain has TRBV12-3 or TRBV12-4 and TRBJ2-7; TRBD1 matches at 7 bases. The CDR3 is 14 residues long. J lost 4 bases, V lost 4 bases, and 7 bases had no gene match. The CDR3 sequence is CASSSVGGLYEQYF. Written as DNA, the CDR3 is TGTGCCAGCAGTTCAGTAGGGGGCCTTTACGAGCAGTACTTC.

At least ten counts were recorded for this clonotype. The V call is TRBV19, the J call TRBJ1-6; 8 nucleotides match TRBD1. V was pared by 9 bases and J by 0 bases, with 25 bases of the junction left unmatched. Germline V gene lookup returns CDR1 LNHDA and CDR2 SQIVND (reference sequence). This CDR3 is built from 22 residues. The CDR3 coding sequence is TGTGCCAGCTACGGCAGATACCAAACAGGGGGTGGGGCAAGCTCCTATAATTCACCCCTCCACTTT. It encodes CASYGRYQTGGGASSYNSPLHF.

CDR3 DNA sequence: TGTGCCAGTAGAAGGGTAGCGGGGGCCGGGGAGCTGTTTTTT. Translation gives CASRRVAGAGELFF. The chain couples TRBV24-1 to TRBJ2-2; 9 positions match TRBD2. Unmatched junction bases numbered 9, after V lost 11 bases and J lost 6 bases. Germline V gene data show CDR1 as KGHDR and CDR2 as SFDVKD. This CDR3 comprises 14 residues.

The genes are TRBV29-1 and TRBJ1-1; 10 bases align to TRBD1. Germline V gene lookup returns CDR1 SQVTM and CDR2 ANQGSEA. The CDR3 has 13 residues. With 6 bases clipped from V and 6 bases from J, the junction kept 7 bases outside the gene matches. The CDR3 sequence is CSVTGQGSSEAFF. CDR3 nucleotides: TGCAGCGTGACGGGACAGGGGTCCTCTGAAGCTTTCTTT.

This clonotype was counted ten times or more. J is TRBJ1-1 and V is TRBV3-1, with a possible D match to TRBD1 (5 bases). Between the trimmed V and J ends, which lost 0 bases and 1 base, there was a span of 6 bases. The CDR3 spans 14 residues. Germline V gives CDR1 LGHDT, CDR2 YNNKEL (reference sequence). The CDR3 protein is CASSQDGGNTEAFF. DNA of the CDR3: TGTGCCAGCAGCCAAGATGGGGGGAACACTGAAGCTTTCTTT.

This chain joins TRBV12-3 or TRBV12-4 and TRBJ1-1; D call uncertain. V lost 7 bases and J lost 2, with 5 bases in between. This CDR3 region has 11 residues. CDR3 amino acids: CASTVNTEAFF. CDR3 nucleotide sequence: TGTGCCAGCACCGTAAACACTGAAGCTTTCTTT.

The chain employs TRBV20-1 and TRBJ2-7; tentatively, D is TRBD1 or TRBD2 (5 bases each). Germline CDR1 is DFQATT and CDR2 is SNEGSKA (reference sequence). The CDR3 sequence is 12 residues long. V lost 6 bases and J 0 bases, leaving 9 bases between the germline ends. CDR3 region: CSAVGTSYEQYF. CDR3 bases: TGCAGTGCGGTCGGGACCTCCTACGAGCAGTACTTC.

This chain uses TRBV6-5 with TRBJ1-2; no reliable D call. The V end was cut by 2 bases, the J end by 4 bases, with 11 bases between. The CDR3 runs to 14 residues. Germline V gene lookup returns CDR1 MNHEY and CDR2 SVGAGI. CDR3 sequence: CASSYGGGGYGYTF. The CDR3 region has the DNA TGTGCCAGCAGTTACGGCGGAGGAGGCTATGGCTACACCTTC.

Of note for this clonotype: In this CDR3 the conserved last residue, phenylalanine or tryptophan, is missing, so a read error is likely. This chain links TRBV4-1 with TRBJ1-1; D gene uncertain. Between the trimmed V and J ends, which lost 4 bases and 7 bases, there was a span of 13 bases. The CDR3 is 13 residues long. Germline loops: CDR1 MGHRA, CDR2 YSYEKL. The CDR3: CASSPIGRVEAFL. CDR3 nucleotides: TGCGCCAGCAGCCCGATCGGGAGGGTTGAAGCTTTCCTT.

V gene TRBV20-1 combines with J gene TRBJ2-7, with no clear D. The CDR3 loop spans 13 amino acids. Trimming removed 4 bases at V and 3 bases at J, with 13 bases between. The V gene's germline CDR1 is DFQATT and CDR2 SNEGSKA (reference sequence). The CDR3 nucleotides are TGCAGTGCTACGCGGCAGGTGAGCTACGAGCAGTACTTC. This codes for CSATRQVSYEQYF.

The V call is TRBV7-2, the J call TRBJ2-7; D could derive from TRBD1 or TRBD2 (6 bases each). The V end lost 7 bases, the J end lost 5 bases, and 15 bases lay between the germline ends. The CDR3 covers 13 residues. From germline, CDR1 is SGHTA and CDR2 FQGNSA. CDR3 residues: CASTRWGAHEQYF. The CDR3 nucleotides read TGTGCCAGCACCCGTTGGGGGGCCCACGAGCAGTACTTC.

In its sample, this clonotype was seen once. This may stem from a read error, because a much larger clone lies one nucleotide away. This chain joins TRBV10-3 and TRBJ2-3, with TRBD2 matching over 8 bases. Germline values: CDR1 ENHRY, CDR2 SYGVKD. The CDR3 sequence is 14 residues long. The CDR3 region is CASSDLAGADTQYF. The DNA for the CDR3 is TGTGCCAGCAGTGACCTAGCGGGCGCAGATACGCAGTATTTT.

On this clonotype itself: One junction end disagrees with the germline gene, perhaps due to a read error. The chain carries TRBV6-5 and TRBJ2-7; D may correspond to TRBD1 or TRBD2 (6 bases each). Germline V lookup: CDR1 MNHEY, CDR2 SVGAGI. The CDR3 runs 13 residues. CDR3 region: CANSYGGRYEQYF. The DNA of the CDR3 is TGTGCCAACAGTTATGGGGGGCGCTACGAGCAGTACTTC.

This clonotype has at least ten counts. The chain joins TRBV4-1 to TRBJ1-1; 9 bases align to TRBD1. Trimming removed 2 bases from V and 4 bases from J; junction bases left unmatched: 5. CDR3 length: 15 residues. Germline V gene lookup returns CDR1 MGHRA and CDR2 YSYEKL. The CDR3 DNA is TGCGCCAGCAGCCAAACACAGGGGGCGACCACTGAAGCTTTCTTT. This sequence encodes CASSQTQGATTEAFF.

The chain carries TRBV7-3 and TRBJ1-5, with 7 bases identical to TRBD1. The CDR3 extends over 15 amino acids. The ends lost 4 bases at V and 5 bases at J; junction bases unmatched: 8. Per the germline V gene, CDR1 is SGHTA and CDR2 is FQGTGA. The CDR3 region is CASSSEGTAHQPQHF. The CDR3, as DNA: TGTGCCAGCAGCTCAGAGGGGACAGCTCATCAGCCCCAGCATTTT.

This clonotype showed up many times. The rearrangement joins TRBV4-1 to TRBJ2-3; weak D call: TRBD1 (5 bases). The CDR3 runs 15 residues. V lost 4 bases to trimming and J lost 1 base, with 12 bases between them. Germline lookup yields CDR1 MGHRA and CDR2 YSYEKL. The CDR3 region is CASSLQGSGTDTQYF. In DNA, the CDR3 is TGCGCCAGCAGCCTCCAGGGATCTGGCACAGATACGCAGTATTTT.

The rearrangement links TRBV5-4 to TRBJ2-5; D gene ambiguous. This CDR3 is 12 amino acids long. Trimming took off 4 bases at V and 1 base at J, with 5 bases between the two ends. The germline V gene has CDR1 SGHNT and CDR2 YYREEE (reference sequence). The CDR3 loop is CASSTTQETQYF. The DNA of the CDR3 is TGTGCCAGCAGCACCACCCAAGAGACCCAGTACTTC.

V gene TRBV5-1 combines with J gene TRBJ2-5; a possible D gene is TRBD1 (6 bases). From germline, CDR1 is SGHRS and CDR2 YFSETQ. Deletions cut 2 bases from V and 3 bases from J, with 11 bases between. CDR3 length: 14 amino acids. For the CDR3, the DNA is TGCGCCAGCAGCTTAAATGGGGGCGAAGAGACCCAGTACTTC. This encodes CASSLNGGEETQYF.